This TCR beta chain stems from a study of PD-L1 blockade in urothelial cancer. This clone was detected many times. Described time point: peripheral blood 6 weeks after treatment start. Samples spanned pretreatment and treatment, with 1 to 8 time points per patient. This table comes from immunoSEQ multiplex PCR, and its TCRdb copy is limited to in-frame clones, with some not included. In the table there are 100,000 to 150,000 clones, more than 75% of which are singletons. The specimen was PBMCs, collected around atezolizumab (anti-PD-L1) treatment. The clonotype comes from a man in his forties or fifties with urothelial cancer.

The CDR3 sequence: CSVREGGDTGELFF. As DNA, the CDR3 is TGCAGCGTTCGGGAGGGCGGGGACACCGGGGAGCTGTTTTTT. V and J are TRBV29-1 and TRBJ2-2; the match to TRBD2 covers 8 bases. With V trimmed by 5 bases and J by 3 bases, 5 bases remained unmatched. The CDR3 covers 14 residues. Germline CDR1 and CDR2: SQVTM and ANQGSEA.